These T cell receptor beta chains were read from a single sample in a study of regulatory T cells in long-lasting Graves disease. TCRdb fed the multiplex PCR reads into MiXCR, producing one record per CDR3 protein. The sample contains 360,000 or so distinct CDR3 sequences, roughly 24% of which appear only once. This specimen consisted of peripheral blood mononuclear cells (PBMCs), obtained when the disease was refractory, from a patient treated with antithyroid drugs. These receptors were taken from a woman between 40 and 50 years old with Graves disease. Both conserved end residues are part of each CDR3. Each record gives: V gene, clone size, J gene, D gene, CDR3 DNA, CDR3 protein. D genes are given only for firm matches. Clone size is stated in some rows and not others, as once, few, many or a class when expanded.

>TRBV28|few|TRBJ2-6|TRBD2
TGTGCCAGCAGTTTACCCCTCGGGGGGGCTGGGGCCAACGTCCTGACTTTC
CASSLPLGGAGANVLTF
>TRBV24-1|few|TRBJ2-2|NA
TGTGCCACCAGTGACCCGAGCGACACCGGGGAGCTGTTTTTT
CATSDPSDTGELFF
>TRBV5-6|NA|TRBJ1-2|TRBD1
TGTGCCAGCAGCTTTGGGACAGGGGGCGCCGGCTATGGCTACACCTTC
CASSFGTGGAGYGYTF
>TRBV30|few|TRBJ1-5|NA
TGTGCCTGGAGTCATAGGGTCGGGGGCAATCAGCCCCAGCATTTT
CAWSHRVGGNQPQHF
>TRBV29-1|many|TRBJ2-5|NA
TGCAGCGTTGAAGGTTCACCACGGATGGAAGAGACCCAGTACTTC
CSVEGSPRMEETQYF
>TRBV7-9|few|TRBJ1-2|NA
TGTGCCAGCAGCCGAGACAACTATGGCTACACCTTC
CASSRDNYGYTF
>TRBV14|many|TRBJ2-7|TRBD2
TGTGCCAGCAGCCAGACTAGCGGGAGAAGAGACGAGCAGTACTTC
CASSQTSGRRDEQYF
>TRBV12-3/TRBV12-4|many|TRBJ2-7|NA
TGTGCCAGCAGCCCATGGACATTTAGCTCCTACGAGCAGTACTTC
CASSPWTFSSYEQYF
>TRBV5-1|many|TRBJ1-1|TRBD1
TGCGCCAGCAGCGCTACAGGGGGTTCAACTGAAGCTTTCTTT
CASSATGGSTEAFF
>TRBV28|many|TRBJ2-4|TRBD2
TGTGCCAGCAGTTTAACAGATACGGGAGGTCCCAACATTCAGTACTTC
CASSLTDTGGPNIQYF
>TRBV6-1|many|TRBJ2-7|NA
TGTGCCAGCAGGGACCTAGCGAGCTTACCCTACGAGCAGTACTTC
CASRDLASLPYEQYF
>TRBV7-2|many|TRBJ2-2|TRBD1
TGTGCCAGCAGCTTAATGGGGACAGCTAACACCGGGGAGCTGTTTTTT
CASSLMGTANTGELFF
>TRBV7-9|NA|TRBJ1-1|NA
TGTACCAGCAGCCGGAAATTGGATCCCCAATTCCCGAACACTGAAGCTTTCTTT
CTSSRKLDPQFPNTEAFF
>TRBV28|many|TRBJ1-2|TRBD1
TGTGCCAGCAGTTTATACCGCACCGGGACAGGCAATGGCTACACCTTC
CASSLYRTGTGNGYTF
>TRBV5-4|few|TRBJ1-6|NA
TGTGCCAGCAGCTTGGACCAGGGCTGGTCACCCCTCCACTTT
CASSLDQGWSPLHF
>TRBV7-9|NA|TRBJ2-6|NA
TGTGCCAGCAGCTTAGATCCAGCTGGTGGGGCCAACGTCCTGACTTTC
CASSLDPAGGANVLTF
>TRBV2|medium-sized|TRBJ2-7|NA
TGTGCCAGTCGACGAGAAAAAATCTCCTACGAGCAGTACTTC
CASRREKISYEQYF
>TRBV7-2|many|TRBJ1-6|NA
TGTGCCAGCAGCCCAAGAATGATAAGGAGGGACACTAATTCACCCCTCCACTTT
CASSPRMIRRDTNSPLHF
>TRBV11-2|many|TRBJ2-1|NA
TGTGCCAGCAGCACCGGGGAAGCCAATGAGCAGTTCTTC
CASSTGEANEQFF
>TRBV6-1|many|TRBJ1-1|TRBD1
TGTGCCAGCAGTCCCGAAATCGTCGGACAGGTGAACACTGAAGCTTTCTTT
CASSPEIVGQVNTEAFF
>TRBV6-1|many|TRBJ2-4|NA
TGTGCCAGCAGACACTCTTCCAAAAACATTCAGTACTTC
CASRHSSKNIQYF
>TRBV10-3|few|TRBJ1-1|NA
TGTGCCATGGGGACGTCGAACACTGAAGCTTTCTTT
CAMGTSNTEAFF
>TRBV28|many|TRBJ1-6|TRBD1
TGTGCCAGCAGTTTATGGGTGGACAGGGGGGATTCACCCCTCCACTTT
CASSLWVDRGDSPLHF
>TRBV2|many|TRBJ1-2|TRBD1
TGTGCCAGCAGTGAAGTCGTGACAGGGGATGGCTACACCTTC
CASSEVVTGDGYTF
>TRBV20-1|many|TRBJ2-7|TRBD1
TGCAGTGTCATCGGACAGGGAAGGTCCTACGAGCAGTACTTC
CSVIGQGRSYEQYF
>TRBV15|NA|TRBJ2-2|NA
TGTGCCACCAGCAGAGGTGGCAGTCTATCGAACACCGGGGAGCTGTTTTTT
CATSRGGSLSNTGELFF
>TRBV2|few|TRBJ2-3|NA
TGTGCCAGCAGTGAAGGACACCGCACAGATACGCAGTATTTT
CASSEGHRTDTQYF
>TRBV5-1|NA|TRBJ1-1|NA
TGCGCCAGCAGCTCCCCGGGGCCCCGCAGTAGACATCATGACCAGAACACTGAAGCTTTCTTT
CASSSPGPRSRHHDQNTEAFF
>TRBV28|many|TRBJ1-1|TRBD1
TGTGCCAGCAGGGAGGGGGCCGTAGCTTTCTTT
CASREGAVAFF
>TRBV29-1|NA|TRBJ2-1|NA
TGCAGCGTTCTGACTCGGGGTGTGGGGAATGAGCAGTTCTTC
CSVLTRGVGNEQFF
>TRBV6-2/TRBV6-3|NA|TRBJ2-7|NA
TGTGCCAGCAGTTATAATCGGGATGTCCACGAGCAGTACTTC
CASSYNRDVHEQYF
>TRBV27|few|TRBJ2-7|NA
TGTGCCAGCAGTTTATTGAACAACGAGCAGTACTTC
CASSLLNNEQYF
>TRBV2|NA|TRBJ2-3|NA
TGTGCCAGCAGGGTGGCCTATACGCAGTATTTT
CASRVAYTQYF